This T cell receptor beta chain is from a study of blood T cell repertoires in COVID-19. Study-wide background: The cDNA or gDNA used as material had been derived from T cells, B-cell-depleted T cells, or PBMCs.

The CDR3 consists of 12 residues. Trimming left V 6 bases short and J 12 bases short, with 15 bases between. Germline V gene data show CDR1 as MGHDK and CDR2 as SYGVNS. Only in-frame clones appear in the TCRdb table, and some are missing; sequencing was by immunoSEQ multiplex PCR. The sample lists around 29,000 clones; 65% to 70% were seen once. The origin of this receptor is a human donor in a cohort sampled during active COVID-19. The chain joins TRBV25-1 to TRBJ2-1; no firm D call. The sequenced material came from peripheral blood. The CDR3 loop is CASRDTAMRQFF. CDR3 sequence (DNA): TGTGCCAGCAGAGACACCGCCATGAGGCAGTTCTTC.